What follows are 30 T cell receptor beta chains derived from one specimen sequenced in a study of CD8 T cells in Susac syndrome. When the RNA was reverse transcribed, random hexamers were used with an input of roughly 0.45 to 1 ug. TCRdb itself ran the immunoSEQ multiplex PCR reads through MiXCR, one entry per CDR3 protein. The table has 190,000 or so distinct CDR3 sequences, roughly 96% seen once. Material for sequencing was CD4+ T cells from PBMCs. These receptors all stem from a human donor with multiple sclerosis.

The CDR3 loop reads CATRRLAQPQHF. The CDR3 DNA reads as TGTGCCACCCGACGATTGGCTCAGCCCCAGCATTTT. The gene calls are TRBV6-6 and TRBJ1-5; D is unclear. CDR3 size: 12 residues. The germline V and J ends were trimmed by 10 bases and 6 bases, with 13 bases remaining between them. The germline CDR1 and CDR2 sequences are MNHNY and SVGAGI (reference sequence).

The chain links TRBV5-1 to TRBJ2-7, with a tentative D call TRBD1 (5 bases). Deletions cut 0 bases from V and 3 bases from J, with 7 bases between. The V gene's germline CDR1 is SGHRS and CDR2 YFSETQ. The CDR3 has 13 amino acids. The CDR3 DNA is TGCGCCAGCAGCTTGGCGACAGTCTACGAGCAGTACTTC. This codes for CASSLATVYEQYF.

The chain recombines TRBV6-1 with TRBJ2-3; no clear D. Trimming cost V 7 bases and J 2 bases, with 13 bases left between them. This CDR3 spans 14 amino acids. Germline V gene lookup returns CDR1 MNHNS and CDR2 SASEGT. The CDR3 DNA is TGTGCCAGCAAACGCCGGGCGGCCACAGATACGCAGTATTTT. Translating it yields CASKRRAATDTQYF.

This clonotype was picked up one time. The chain combines TRBV2 with TRBJ2-4; D not certain. Per the germline V gene, CDR1 is SNHLY and CDR2 is FYNNEI. This CDR3 is 12 amino acids long. Trimming took 3 bases from V and 10 from J, leaving 10 bases between them. The CDR3 sequence is CASSDPGIIQYF. The CDR3, as DNA: TGTGCCAGCAGTGACCCGGGCATTATTCAGTACTTC.

The V and J genes are TRBV6-2 or TRBV6-3 and TRBJ2-1; TRBD2 might be the D (6 bases). V was pared by 6 bases and J by 3 bases, with 18 bases between. The CDR3 length is 16 residues. Germline lookup yields CDR1 MNHEY and CDR2 SVGEGT. CDR3 region: CASRHPLAVNYNEQFF. Here the CDR3 DNA reads TGTGCCAGCAGGCATCCCTTAGCGGTGAACTACAATGAGCAGTTCTTC.

This clonotype was counted a single time. The chain joins TRBV14 to TRBJ2-7; D unclear. Germline V gene lookup returns CDR1 SGHDN and CDR2 FVKESK. Trimming took 4 bases from V and 5 from J, leaving 18 bases between them. The CDR3 totals 15 residues. CDR3 sequence reads: CASSRSLPRQNEQYF. CDR3 DNA: TGTGCCAGCAGCCGATCCCTACCACGGCAGAACGAGCAGTACTTC.

This chain joins TRBV20-1 and TRBJ1-1; unclear D gene. This CDR3 spans 14 amino acids. The V gene's germline CDR1 is DFQATT and CDR2 SNEGSKA (reference sequence). Trimming took off 5 bases at V and 0 bases at J, with 13 bases between the two ends. CDR3 loop: CSAPTINLNTEAFF. The CDR3 coding sequence is TGCAGTGCTCCGACAATTAACTTGAACACTGAAGCTTTCTTT.

The chain has TRBV12-3 or TRBV12-4 and TRBJ2-3; D perhaps matches TRBD2 (5 bases). The CDR3 is 15 residues long. V was cut by 2 bases and J by 1 base, with 10 bases left in between. In nucleotides, the CDR3 is TGTGCCAGCAGTTTATGGGGAGCTGGCACAGATACGCAGTATTTT. It specifies CASSLWGAGTDTQYF.

The J gene is TRBJ1-5, the V gene TRBV3-1, with D unclear. The germline gives CDR1 LGHDT, CDR2 YNNKEL (reference sequence). V was pared by 0 bases and J by 6 bases, with 9 bases between. This CDR3 contains 14 residues. The CDR3 reads CASSQDWGGQPQHF. DNA of the CDR3: TGTGCCAGCAGCCAAGATTGGGGAGGTCAGCCCCAGCATTTT.

The chain uses TRBV5-1 and TRBJ1-2; 9 bases fit TRBD1. V was clipped by 4 bases and J by 0 bases; unmatched bases: 7. Germline V gene lookup returns CDR1 SGHRS and CDR2 YFSETQ. The CDR3 extends over 16 amino acids. CDR3 loop: CASSGGTGLANYGYTF. In nucleotides, the CDR3 is TGCGCCAGCAGCGGGGGGACAGGGCTTGCTAACTATGGCTACACCTTC.

The V gene is TRBV5-1, the J gene TRBJ1-4; TRBD1 matches at 8 bases. The germline V gene encodes CDR1 SGHRS and CDR2 YFSETQ. V shed 4 bases, J shed 14 bases, and the junction held 10 bases outside the gene matches. CDR3 length: 13 amino acids. The DNA for the CDR3 is TGCGCCAGCAGCCTTGTTTCCCAGGGGGCTCTGTTTTTT. Protein: CASSLVSQGALFF. Complete variable domain (other parts from reference TRBV5-1 and TRBJ1-4): KAGVTQTPRYLIKTRGQQVTLSCSPISGHRSVSWYQQTPGQGLQFLFEYFSETQRNKGNFPGRFSGRQFSNSRSEMNVSTLELGDSALYLCASSLVSQGALFFGSGTQLSVL.

The chain recombines TRBV29-1 with TRBJ2-3; 12 bases align to TRBD2. This CDR3 is built from 14 residues. CDR1 and CDR2 from the germline V gene are SQVTM and ANQGSEA. Germline trimming cut 6 bases from V and 1 base from J; bases unmatched to any gene: 2. The CDR3 region has the DNA TGCAGCGTAACTAGCGGGGGGCGCACAGATACGCAGTATTTT. Encoded protein: CSVTSGGRTDTQYF.

The chain uses TRBV20-1 and TRBJ2-3, with D uncertain. The CDR3 runs 12 residues. The V gene lost 1 base and the J gene lost 6 bases, with 8 bases spanning the gap. The germline V gene encodes CDR1 DFQATT and CDR2 SNEGSKA (reference sequence). The CDR3 reads CSARGTEDTQYF. The CDR3 bases are TGCAGTGCTAGAGGAACAGAGGATACGCAGTATTTT.

The chain joins TRBV3-1 to TRBJ2-1; D is perhaps TRBD2 (6 bases). Trimming left V 6 bases short and J 0 bases short, with 12 bases between. CDR3 length: 15 amino acids. Germline lookup yields CDR1 LGHDT and CDR2 YNNKEL (reference sequence). CDR3 loop: CASRTSGSSYNEQFF. In nucleotides, the CDR3 is TGTGCCAGCAGGACCTCCGGGAGCTCCTACAATGAGCAGTTCTTC.

The chain employs TRBV24-1 and TRBJ2-1; no clear D. Trimming cost V 6 bases and J 0 bases, with 5 bases left between them. The CDR3 extends over 13 amino acids. Germline CDR1 is KGHDR and CDR2 is SFDVKD. CDR3 protein: CATSPSSYNEQFF. DNA for the CDR3: TGTGCCACCAGTCCGAGCTCCTACAATGAGCAGTTCTTC.

The chain links TRBV20-1 to TRBJ1-4; tentatively, D is TRBD1 (5 bases). Per germline, CDR1 DFQATT and CDR2 SNEGSKA (reference sequence). This CDR3 is built from 14 residues. The V end lost 5 bases, the J end lost 5 bases, and 15 bases lay between the germline ends. This CDR3 is CSAGDGGGNEKLFF. The CDR3 nucleotides read TGCAGTGCTGGTGATGGGGGGGGGAATGAAAAACTGTTTTTT.

The V and J genes are TRBV6-5 and TRBJ2-1, with 8 nucleotides matching TRBD2. This CDR3 spans 14 amino acids. Trimming took 3 bases from V and 9 from J; bases not matched to a gene: 7. CDR1 is MNHEY, CDR2 SVGAGI, per germline. In nucleotides, the CDR3 is TGTGCCAGCAGTTATCGACTAGCGCCCAGTGAGCAGTTCTTC. This gives the protein CASSYRLAPSEQFF.

The chain uses TRBV9 and TRBJ2-5; D unclear. The CDR3 spans 14 residues. Germline assignment: CDR1 SGDLS and CDR2 YYNGEE. Trimming shortened V by 0 bases and J by 5 bases, and 11 bases separated the two germline ends. The CDR3 sequence is CASSVGPLGETQYF. CDR3 sequence (DNA): TGTGCCAGCAGCGTAGGCCCGTTGGGGGAGACCCAGTACTTC. The entire variable domain, with the rest obtained from reference TRBV9 and TRBJ2-5, is as follows: DSGVTQTPKHLITATGQRVTLRCSPRSGDLSVYWYQQSLDQGLQFLIQYYNGEERAKGNILERFSAQQFPDLHSELNLSSLELGDSALYFCASSVGPLGETQYFGPGTRLLVL.

The genes are TRBV29-1 and TRBJ1-1, with no clear D. V lost 4 bases, J lost 0 bases, and 6 bases lay in between. The CDR3 is 12 amino acids. Germline V lookup: CDR1 SQVTM, CDR2 ANQGSEA. Written as DNA, the CDR3 is TGCAGCGTTGGTGGGGTGAACACTGAAGCTTTCTTT. Protein: CSVGGVNTEAFF. Full variable domain (remainder filled in from reference TRBV29-1 and TRBJ1-1): SAVISQKPSRDICQRGTSLTIQCQVDSQVTMMFWYRQQPGQSLTLIATANQGSEATYESGFVIDKFPISRPNLTFSTLTVSNMSPEDSSIYLCSVGGVNTEAFFGQGTRLTVV.

The chain has TRBV29-1 and TRBJ1-4; weak D call: TRBD1 (6 bases). This CDR3 has 12 residues. V was clipped by 4 bases and J by 8 bases, with 11 bases between them. Germline V CDR1 and CDR2: SQVTM, ANQGSEA. Here the CDR3 reads CSVGSQGEKLFF. In nucleotides, the CDR3 is TGCAGCGTTGGTTCACAGGGAGAAAAACTGTTTTTT.

The CDR3 loop is CSVGTGVNTEAFF. The CDR3, as DNA: TGCAGCGTGGGGACAGGGGTGAACACTGAAGCTTTCTTT. The chain links TRBV29-1 to TRBJ1-1, with TRBD1 matching 10 bases. The CDR3 is 13 amino acids. The trim removed 6 bases at V and 0 bases at J, leaving 1 base unmatched. Germline CDR1 and CDR2: SQVTM and ANQGSEA.

The rearrangement links TRBV4-1 to TRBJ2-1; D unresolved. The germline gives CDR1 MGHRA, CDR2 YSYEKL. This CDR3 has 15 residues. V was pared by 0 bases and J by 8 bases, with 14 bases between. CDR3 loop: CASSQESARLYEQFF. For the CDR3, the DNA is TGCGCCAGCAGCCAAGAAAGCGCTCGTCTCTATGAGCAGTTCTTC.

The chain combines TRBV11-1 with TRBJ2-2, with 9 bases fitting TRBD1. V trimming: 1 base; J trimming: 1 base; junction bases outside the gene matches: 4. The length of the CDR3 is 17 residues. In germline, CDR1 is SGHAT, CDR2 FQDESV (reference sequence). The CDR3 sequence is CASSLDRGRLNTGELFF. For the CDR3, the DNA is TGTGCCAGCAGCTTAGACAGGGGGCGCCTGAACACCGGGGAGCTGTTTTTT.

The chain combines TRBV29-1 with TRBJ2-7; no definite D call. The germline V and J ends were trimmed by 4 bases and 5 bases, with 18 bases remaining between them. The V gene's germline CDR1 is SQVTM and CDR2 ANQGSEA. The CDR3 sequence is 14 residues long. The CDR3 nucleotides read TGCAGCGTTGTGTCCCATACAGCGACAAACGAGCAGTACTTC. It yields the protein CSVVSHTATNEQYF.

This clonotype was picked up one time. The chain couples TRBV20-1 to TRBJ1-6; TRBD1 aligns across 10 bases. V dropped 5 bases and J dropped 8; count of bases not matched to a gene: 3. The CDR3 contains 13 residues. Per germline, CDR1 DFQATT and CDR2 SNEGSKA (reference sequence). The DNA for the CDR3 is TGCAGTGCTCCCGGGACAGGGGATTCACCCCTCCACTTT. Residues: CSAPGTGDSPLHF.

This clonotype came up once. J is TRBJ1-2 and V is TRBV29-1; TRBD1 aligns across 7 bases. The CDR3 spans 15 residues. Germline CDR1 SQVTM, CDR2 ANQGSEA. V shed 4 bases, J shed 4 bases, and the junction held 12 bases outside the gene matches. The CDR3, as DNA: TGCAGCGTTGTACCCCTTGGAGGGGGCGGCTATGGCTACACCTTC. Translated, it gives CSVVPLGGGGYGYTF. Full variable domain (missing parts from reference TRBV29-1 and TRBJ1-2): SAVISQKPSRDICQRGTSLTIQCQVDSQVTMMFWYRQQPGQSLTLIATANQGSEATYESGFVIDKFPISRPNLTFSTLTVSNMSPEDSSIYLCSVVPLGGGGYGYTFGSGTRLTVV.

The chain uses TRBV3-1 and TRBJ2-5, with a weak D call TRBD1 (6 bases). Deletions cut 9 bases from V and 5 bases from J, with 16 bases between. The CDR3 contains 13 residues. The germline CDR1 and CDR2 sequences are LGHDT and YNNKEL (reference sequence). As DNA, the CDR3 is TGTGCCAGTCAACGAAATAGGGGGGAGACCCAGTACTTC. Encoded protein: CASQRNRGETQYF.

CDR3 residues: CASSSGQGRRERLYEQYF. The CDR3 region has the DNA TGTGCCAGCAGTTCGGGACAGGGTAGACGGGAGCGTCTCTACGAGCAGTACTTC. The chain employs TRBV27 and TRBJ2-7, with 9 bases matching TRBD1. The CDR3 runs to 18 residues. Per the germline V gene, CDR1 is MNHEY and CDR2 is SMNVEV (reference sequence). V lost 4 bases, J lost 3 bases, and 16 bases stayed unmatched.

The V call is TRBV3-1, the J call TRBJ2-2; D gene uncertain. In germline, CDR1 is LGHDT, CDR2 YNNKEL (reference sequence). V lost 4 bases and J lost 8, with 8 bases in between. The CDR3 runs 12 residues. The CDR3 region has the DNA TGTGCCAGCAGCCCCAATTTTGGGGAGCTGTTTTTT. Amino acid sequence: CASSPNFGELFF.

This clonotype occurred once. The chain joins TRBV20-1 to TRBJ2-5; the D gene is possibly TRBD2 (6 bases). The CDR3 has 13 amino acids. V lost 1 base and J 9 bases, leaving 15 bases between the germline ends. Germline V CDR1 and CDR2: DFQATT, SNEGSKA (reference sequence). The CDR3 region is CSARGLGLLAQYF. CDR3 nucleotide sequence: TGCAGTGCTAGAGGACTAGGGTTGTTGGCCCAGTACTTC.